These 13 T cell receptor beta chains were all obtained from the same sample, sequenced in a study of T cell responses to AZD1222 COVID-19 vaccine. Only in-frame clones appear in the TCRdb table, and some are missing; sequencing was by immunoSEQ multiplex PCR. Among roughly 30,000 clones, about four fifths were seen once, and the ten largest hold 4.5% to 5.5%. The sample was peripheral blood, taken 28 days after the second AZD1222 dose. All receptors come from an adult who received the AZD1222 COVID-19 vaccine.

The chain links TRBV7-2 to TRBJ1-2; possibly TRBD1 for D (5 bases). The V end lost 5 bases, the J end lost 4 bases, and 8 bases lay between the germline ends. CDR1 and CDR2 from the germline V gene are SGHTA and FQGNSA. This CDR3 comprises 12 residues. CDR3 nucleotide sequence: TGTGCCAGCAGCCGGGACCTCTATGGCTACACCTTC. It specifies CASSRDLYGYTF.

The gene calls are TRBV10-1 and TRBJ2-5; D possibly corresponds to TRBD2 (7 bases). Germline assignment: CDR1 WNHNN and CDR2 SYGVQD (reference sequence). The CDR3 runs to 15 residues. Between the trimmed V and J ends, which lost 6 bases and 0 bases, there was a span of 14 bases. In DNA form, the CDR3 reads TGCGCCAGCAGGGACCGCGGGGGCTACCAAGAGACCCAGTACTTC. Protein product: CASRDRGGYQETQYF.

The chain uses TRBV6-5 and TRBJ1-2, with a possible D match to TRBD1 (6 bases). From germline, CDR1 is MNHEY and CDR2 SVGAGI. The length of the CDR3 is 14 residues. Trimming pared 8 bases from V and 1 base from J, leaving 14 bases between. DNA of the CDR3: TGTGCCAGCGCTTTGGGGGGCGTTAACTATGGCTACACCTTC. Translation: CASALGGVNYGYTF.

The chain links TRBV20-1 to TRBJ1-2, with no clear D. Trimming removed 5 bases from V and 1 base from J, with 5 bases in between. Germline V gene data show CDR1 as DFQATT and CDR2 as SNEGSKA (reference sequence). The CDR3 is 11 amino acids. This chain's CDR3 is CSAPDNYGYTF. The DNA of the CDR3 is TGCAGTGCTCCAGATAACTATGGCTACACCTTC.

V is TRBV7-2 and J is TRBJ1-4; 10 bases agree with TRBD1. Trimming cost V 5 bases and J 3 bases; bases outside gene matches: 6. This CDR3 spans 16 amino acids. Germline CDR1 reads SGHTA; CDR2 reads FQGNSA. The CDR3 DNA is TGTGCCAGCAGCAGGGGACAGGGGATCGCTAATGAAAAACTGTTTTTT. This codes for CASSRGQGIANEKLFF. The full variable domain, rest sourced from reference TRBV7-2 and TRBJ1-4, is GAGVSQSPSNKVTEKGKDVELRCDPISGHTALYWYRQSLGQGLEFLIYFQGNSAPDKSGLPSDRFSAERTGGSVSTLTIQRTQQEDSAVYLCASSRGQGIANEKLFFGSGTQLSVL.

The chain employs TRBV14 and TRBJ1-4; 7 bases align to TRBD1. CDR1 is SGHDN and CDR2 is FVKESK in the germline V gene. Trimming cost V 5 bases and J 5 bases; bases outside gene matches: 5. This CDR3 comprises 14 residues. Here the CDR3 reads CASSFPGQNEKLFF. The CDR3 coding sequence is TGTGCCAGCAGCTTTCCGGGACAGAATGAAAAACTGTTTTTT.

The sample holds a few counts of this clone. The chain is built from TRBV21-1 and TRBJ2-7; the table names TRBD1, a call not compared with the DNA. TRBV21-1 is assigned pseudogene status. The CDR3 length is 14 residues. The CDR3 coding sequence is TGTGCCAAAATACAGGGGGTAGGAGCCTACGAGCAGTACGTC. Its translation: CAKIQGVGAYEQYV.

This clone was counted a single time. This chain uses TRBV9 with TRBJ2-1, with 7 bases aligning to TRBD2. Per germline, CDR1 SGDLS and CDR2 YYNGEE. This CDR3 comprises 16 residues. J gave up 2 bases and V 3 bases, and 8 bases lay outside the gene matches. DNA of the CDR3: TGTGCCAGCAGCGATGACCCGGGACTAACCTACAATGAGCAGTTCTTC. Protein sequence: CASSDDPGLTYNEQFF.

The rearrangement joins TRBV28 to TRBJ1-3, with 7 bases that match TRBD1. The germline CDR1 and CDR2 sequences are MDHEN and SYDVKM. The CDR3 loop spans 17 amino acids. V lost 5 bases to trimming and J lost 1 base; unmatched junction nucleotides: 11. The CDR3 protein is CASSGRQGRSSGNTIYF. DNA of the CDR3: TGTGCCAGCAGTGGGAGACAGGGTAGGAGTTCTGGAAACACCATATATTTT.

Of note for this clone: Other DNA sequences within the sample encode an identical CDR3. This chain links TRBV5-1 with TRBJ2-2, with TRBD2 matching over 13 bases. The CDR3 runs to 17 residues. Losses at the gene ends were 3 bases for V and 0 bases for J; bases not matched to a gene: 2. Germline assignment: CDR1 SGHRS and CDR2 YFSETQ. The DNA of the CDR3 is TGCGCCAGCAGCTGGACTAGCGGGAGCCCGAACACCGGGGAGCTGTTTTTT. Its protein product is CASSWTSGSPNTGELFF.

This clone showed up just a few times. The chain employs TRBV6-4 and TRBJ2-2; a weak D match, TRBD1 (5 bases). CDR1 and CDR2 (germline): MRHNA, SNTAGT. The length of the CDR3 is 13 residues. The V and J ends lost 4 bases and 3 bases respectively, with 6 bases between them. The DNA of the CDR3 is TGTGCCAGCAGTGCCAGGGACACCGGGGAGCTGTTTTTT. Its protein is CASSARDTGELFF.

The chain links TRBV4-1 to TRBJ2-4; possibly TRBD2 for D (6 bases). The CDR3 totals 13 residues. Germline loops: CDR1 MGHRA, CDR2 YSYEKL. Trimming took 3 bases from V and 16 from J, leaving 19 bases between them. CDR3: CASSQMAEGIPYF. CDR3 in DNA: TGCGCCAGCAGCCAGATGGCGGAGGGGATCCCTTACTTC.

This clone was counted only a few times. The chain employs TRBV6-4 and TRBJ1-1, with 7 bases that match TRBD1. Germline V gene lookup returns CDR1 MRHNA and CDR2 SNTAGT. The CDR3 has 14 amino acids. The trim removed 7 bases at V and 0 bases at J, leaving 5 bases unmatched. The CDR3 bases are TGTGCCAGCAACCAGGGGGGACTGAACACTGAAGCTTTCTTT. It specifies CASNQGGLNTEAFF.